This T cell receptor (beta chain) was obtained from a study of CD8 T cells in ankylosing spondylitis. General study findings and limits: Clones linked to disease were reported to show significant enrichment in matched ankylosing spondylitis synovial fluid. Clones linked with disease were CD8+ and fairly uncommon in the peripheral blood.

In TCRdb, the 5' RACE reads were re-called with MiXCR into one record per CDR3 protein. The sample has 150,000 to 200,000 distinct CDR3 sequences, over 10% seen once; the top ten hold 8% to 13%. This clonotype was seen at least ten times. The antigen remains unidentified. J gave up 0 bases and V 4 bases, and 2 bases lay outside the gene matches. This CDR3 region has 15 residues. Looked up from germline, CDR1 is KGHSH and CDR2 is LQKENI. The gene calls are TRBV18 and TRBJ1-3, with 8 nucleotides matching TRBD1. The receptor was isolated from a female donor with ankylosing spondylitis or in good health (not recorded which). The specimen sequenced was blood, either unsorted or a sorted T cell fraction (not recorded which). CDR3 DNA: TGTGCCAGCTCACGGACAGGGCCCTCTGGAAACACCATATATTTT. This codes for CASSRTGPSGNTIYF. The full variable domain, its missing parts supplied by reference TRBV18 and TRBJ1-3, is NAGVMQNPRHLVRRRGQEARLRCSPMKGHSHVYWYRQLPEEGLKFMVYLQKENIIDESGMPKERFSAEFPKEGPSILRIQQVVRGDSAAYFCASSRTGPSGNTIYFGEGSWLTVV.